This note documents a single TCR beta chain sequence. The antigen is not known. The data are from a study of cytomegalovirus exposure and HLA in healthy donors. Study results and limitations: The study listed some 160 cytomegalovirus-associated TCR beta chains.

Produced via immunoSEQ multiplex PCR; TCRdb's table is partial and in-frame only. In the table there are 130,000 or so clones, roughly nine tenths of which are singletons. CDR1 and CDR2 from the germline V gene are LGHNA and YNFKEQ. V shed 2 bases and J shed 6 bases, with 14 bases lying between them. The CDR3 spans 16 residues. The sequence was obtained from a man aged 25 to 45 in good health and CMV-seronegative. V gene TRBV4-2 combines with J gene TRBJ1-6; possibly TRBD1 for D (5 bases). The sequencing sample was made of PBMCs. The CDR3 loop is CASSQTGQPVNSPLHF. The CDR3 nucleotides read TGTGCCAGCAGCCAAACAGGCCAGCCGGTTAATTCACCCCTCCACTTT.